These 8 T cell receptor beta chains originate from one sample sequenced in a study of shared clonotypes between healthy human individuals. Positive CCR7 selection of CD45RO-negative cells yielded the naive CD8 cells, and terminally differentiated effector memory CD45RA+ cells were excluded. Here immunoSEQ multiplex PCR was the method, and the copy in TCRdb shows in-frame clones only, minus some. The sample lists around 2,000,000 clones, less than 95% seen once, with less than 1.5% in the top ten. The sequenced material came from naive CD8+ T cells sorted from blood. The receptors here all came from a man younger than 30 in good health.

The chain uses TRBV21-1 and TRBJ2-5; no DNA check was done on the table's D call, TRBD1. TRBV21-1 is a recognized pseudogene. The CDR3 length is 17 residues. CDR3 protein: CASSKVARDREAETQYF. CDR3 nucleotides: TGTGCCAGCAGCAAAGTAGCACGCGACAGGGAAGCAGAGACCCAGTACTTC.

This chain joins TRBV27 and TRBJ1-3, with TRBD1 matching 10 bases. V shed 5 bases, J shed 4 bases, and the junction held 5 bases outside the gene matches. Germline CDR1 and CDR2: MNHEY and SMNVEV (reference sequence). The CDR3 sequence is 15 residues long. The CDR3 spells CASSPDRGPGNTIYF. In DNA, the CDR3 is TGTGCCAGCAGTCCCGACAGGGGGCCGGGAAACACCATATATTTT.

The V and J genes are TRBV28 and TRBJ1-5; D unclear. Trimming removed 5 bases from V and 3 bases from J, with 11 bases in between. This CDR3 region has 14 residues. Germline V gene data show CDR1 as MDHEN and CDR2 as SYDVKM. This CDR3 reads CASSPLVFNQPQHF. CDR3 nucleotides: TGTGCCAGCAGTCCTCTAGTTTTCAATCAGCCCCAGCATTTT.

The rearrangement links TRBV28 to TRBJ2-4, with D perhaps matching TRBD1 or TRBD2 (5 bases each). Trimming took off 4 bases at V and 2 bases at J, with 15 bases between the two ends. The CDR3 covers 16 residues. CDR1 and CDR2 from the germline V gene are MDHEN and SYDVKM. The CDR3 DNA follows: TGTGCCAGCAGTTGGGAGACAGAATCAACCAAAAACATTCAGTACTTC. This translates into CASSWETESTKNIQYF.

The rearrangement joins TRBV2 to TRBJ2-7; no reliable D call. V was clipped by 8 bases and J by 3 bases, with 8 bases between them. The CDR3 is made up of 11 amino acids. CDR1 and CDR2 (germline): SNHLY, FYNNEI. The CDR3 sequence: CASFWVYEQYF. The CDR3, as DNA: TGTGCCAGCTTCTGGGTCTACGAGCAGTACTTC.

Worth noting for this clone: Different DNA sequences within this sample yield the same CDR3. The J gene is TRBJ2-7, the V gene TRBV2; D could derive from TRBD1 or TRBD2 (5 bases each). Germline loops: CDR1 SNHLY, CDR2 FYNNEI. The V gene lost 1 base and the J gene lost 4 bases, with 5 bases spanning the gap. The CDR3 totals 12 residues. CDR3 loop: CASSEGGYEQYF. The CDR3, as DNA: TGTGCCAGCAGTGAAGGGGGGTACGAGCAGTACTTC.

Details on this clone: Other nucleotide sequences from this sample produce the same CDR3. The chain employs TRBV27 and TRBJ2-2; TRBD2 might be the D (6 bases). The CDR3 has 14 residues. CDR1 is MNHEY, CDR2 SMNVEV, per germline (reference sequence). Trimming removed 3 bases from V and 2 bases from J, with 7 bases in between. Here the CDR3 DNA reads TGTGCCAGCAGTTTCGGGGGAAACACCGGGGAGCTGTTTTTT. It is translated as CASSFGGNTGELFF.

The CDR3: CASSLWVSHNEQFF. The CDR3, as DNA: TGTGCCAGCAGTTTATGGGTTTCTCACAATGAGCAGTTCTTC. This chain connects TRBV27 to TRBJ2-1; unclear D gene. The CDR3 covers 14 residues. Germline-derived CDR1 and CDR2 are MNHEY and SMNVEV (reference sequence). Trimming took off 1 base at V and 5 bases at J, with 9 bases between the two ends.